Below, 10 T cell receptor beta chains from the same sample are listed, as sequenced in a study of Graves' ophthalmopathy and Graves' hyperthyroidism. CDR3 regions of TCR beta were amplified from RNA transcripts. Amplification began with first-round RT-PCR using HTBI primers, then second-round multiplex PCR was performed. Each CDR3 protein gets one entry after TCRdb re-called the multiplex PCR reads with MiXCR. The repertoire has 300,000 to 400,000 distinct CDR3 sequences, 15% to 20% of them found once; the top ten carry 12%. Sequencing was carried out using peripheral blood. The receptors here all came from an adult man with Graves' ophthalmopathy.

This chain connects TRBV12-3 or TRBV12-4 to TRBJ2-7; 8 nucleotides line up with TRBD1. The V and J ends lost 7 bases and 6 bases, in that order; junction bases with no gene match: 11. The CDR3 length is 14 residues. CDR3 sequence: CASKPGTGGVEQYF. CDR3 DNA: TGTGCCAGCAAACCGGGCACAGGGGGAGTCGAGCAGTACTTC.

In this sample, this clonotype turned up many times. The V and J genes are TRBV6-5 and TRBJ1-1; D is ambiguous. The CDR3 is 15 residues long. The germline V gene has CDR1 MNHEY and CDR2 SVGAGI. V lost 2 bases, J lost 3 bases, and 13 bases lay in between. The CDR3 loop is CASSYQPGRYTEAFF. DNA for the CDR3: TGTGCCAGCAGTTACCAGCCAGGAAGATACACTGAAGCTTTCTTT.

This clonotype was counted between two and nine times. The rearrangement joins TRBV10-3 to TRBJ2-4; 10 nucleotides align to TRBD2. This CDR3 contains 17 residues. Germline-derived CDR1 and CDR2 are ENHRY and SYGVKD. The V and J ends lost 3 bases and 3 bases, in that order; junction bases with no gene match: 8. The chain's CDR3 is CAISERAGGVDKNIQYF. The CDR3 DNA follows: TGTGCCATCAGTGAAAGAGCGGGAGGGGTAGACAAAAACATTCAGTACTTC.

This clonotype was observed many times. The chain carries TRBV6-2 or TRBV6-3 and TRBJ1-6; TRBD1 aligns across 7 bases. Germline loops: CDR1 MNHEY, CDR2 SVGEGT. The CDR3 length is 14 residues. Trimming at V came to 7 bases and at J to 7 bases, leaving 7 bases not matched to a gene. CDR3 residues: CASITGETNSPLHF. The CDR3 coding sequence is TGTGCCAGCATTACAGGGGAGACCAATTCACCCCTCCACTTT.

This clonotype was picked up one time. The chain recombines TRBV28 with TRBJ1-5, with 7 positions matching TRBD1. This CDR3 contains 14 residues. V lost 6 bases and J lost 7; bases outside the gene matches: 9. CDR1 and CDR2 from the germline V gene are MDHEN and SYDVKM. CDR3 protein: CASRAQTGYQPQHF. The CDR3 region has the DNA TGTGCCAGCAGGGCACAGACAGGGTACCAGCCCCAGCATTTT. Using reference TRBV28 and TRBJ1-5 for the parts outside the CDR3, the full variable domain is DVKVTQSSRYLVKRTGEKVFLECVQDMDHENMFWYRQDPGLGLRLIYFSYDVKMKEKGDIPEGYSVSREKKERFSLILESASTNQTSMYLCASRAQTGYQPQHFGDGTRLSIL.

This clonotype was found many times. CDR3 in amino acids: CSARDGGTANSPLHF. The CDR3 region has the DNA TGCAGTGCTAGAGATGGAGGGACAGCCAATTCACCCCTCCACTTT. This chain links TRBV20-1 with TRBJ1-6, with TRBD1 matching 7 bases. Germline V gene sequence: CDR1 DFQATT, CDR2 SNEGSKA (reference sequence). The V gene end was trimmed by 0 bases and the J gene end by 7 bases; junction bases not matched to a gene: 6. The CDR3 spans 15 residues.

There are many counts of this clonotype. This sequence joins TRBV7-2 and TRBJ1-1; no clear D gene. V shed 5 bases and J shed 11 bases, with 12 bases lying between them. Looked up from germline, CDR1 is SGHTA and CDR2 is FQGNSA. The CDR3 has 11 amino acids. CDR3 DNA: TGTGCCAGCAGCCTGCTACCGGGGGCTTTCTTT. It specifies CASSLLPGAFF.

In this sample, this clonotype turned up many times. The V call is TRBV19, the J call TRBJ2-7; the match to TRBD1 covers 7 bases. Trimming at V came to 5 bases and at J to 1 base, leaving 8 bases not matched to a gene. The CDR3 length is 15 residues. Germline V gene sequence: CDR1 LNHDA, CDR2 SQIVND (reference sequence). The CDR3 reads CASSSGQSRSYEQYF. For the CDR3, the DNA is TGTGCCAGTAGTTCGGGACAGAGTCGGTCCTACGAGCAGTACTTC.

This clonotype has at least ten counts. Here the CDR3 DNA reads TGTGCCAGCAGAACAGCGGCTAGCACAGATACGCAGTATTTT. Its protein product is CASRTAASTDTQYF. The V and J genes are TRBV2 and TRBJ2-3; tentative D call: TRBD2 (5 bases). Germline CDR1 SNHLY, CDR2 FYNNEI. Trimming removed 6 bases from V and 0 bases from J, with 10 bases in between. The CDR3 runs to 14 residues.

This clonotype was recorded many times. The gene calls are TRBV7-3 and TRBJ1-1, with no clear D. The V end was cut by 5 bases, the J end by 1 base, with 11 bases between. CDR1 is SGHTA and CDR2 is FQGTGA in the germline V gene. The CDR3 sequence is 14 residues long. The CDR3 DNA reads as TGTGCCAGCAGCCAGACCCCGGGGAACACTGAAGCTTTCTTT. It translates to CASSQTPGNTEAFF.